The source of this T cell receptor beta chain is a study of cytomegalovirus exposure and HLA in healthy donors. Study-wide points: It was assumed in the presence/absence analyses that sequencing depth was roughly uniform across donors.

The CDR3 consists of 13 residues. The V end was cut by 4 bases, the J end by 0 bases, with 5 bases between. Germline loops: CDR1 SGHRS, CDR2 YFSETQ. The study ran its PCR with 60 Vbeta and 13 Jbeta primers. This table comes from immunoSEQ multiplex PCR, and its TCRdb copy is limited to in-frame clones, with some not included. The sample includes 20,000 to 25,000 clones. On this clone: Its antigen remains unidentified.

This sequence was found in a male donor in good health and CMV-seropositive. The sequenced sample consisted of PBMCs. The chain employs TRBV5-1 and TRBJ1-5; no clear D. CDR3 nucleotide sequence: TGCGCCAGCAGCCCTAGTAGCAATCAGCCCCAGCATTTT. Amino acid sequence: CASSPSSNQPQHF.